The T cell receptor beta chain described here comes from a study of cytomegalovirus exposure and HLA in healthy donors. Background on the study: A prior study identified 117 million unique TCR beta sequences from around 180 million T cells. Study results and caveats: In a later analysis, TCR beta V- and J-gene trimming showed a link to a missense DCLRE1C variant. In vitro work confirmed that a few CMV-associated chains recognize CMV antigens.

Comment on this clone: As yet, its antigen is unknown.

Germline CDR1 reads SGHRS; CDR2 reads YFSETQ. V was trimmed by 4 bases and J by 5 bases, leaving 18 bases between them. This CDR3 is built from 15 residues. Use of 60 Vbeta and 13 Jbeta primers characterized the PCR. Measured with immunoSEQ multiplex PCR; TCRdb has only the in-frame clones, and not every one. The data contain about 210,000 clones, more than 75% of them singletons. Sequenced sample: PBMCs. This clonotype originated in a male donor in good health and CMV-seropositive. This sequence joins TRBV5-1 and TRBJ1-1; TRBD1 might be the D (5 bases). The CDR3 DNA reads as TGCGCCAGCAGCCCGGGTTCCGTCTCAGGGACTGAAGCTTTCTTT. It codes for CASSPGSVSGTEAFF.